This T cell receptor (beta chain) was sequenced in a study of blood T cell repertoires in COVID-19. Study context: The analysed material was cDNA or gDNA that came from T cells, B-cell-depleted T cells, or PBMCs.

As processed by the authors: Reference gene primer amplification in the assay estimated nucleated cell counts. The method was immunoSEQ multiplex PCR; TCRdb's version includes in-frame clones alone and lacks a portion of them. V, J and clone size derive from that table, while D and trimming were established from the DNA sequence. The sample comprises 150,000 to 200,000 clones, 80% to 95% of which are singletons, and approximately 0.48% rests with the top ten. J lost 5 bases, V lost 4 bases, and 1 base had no gene match. The CDR3 runs 13 residues. Germline V gene sequence: CDR1 SGHDT, CDR2 YYEEEE. This chain connects TRBV5-6 to TRBJ1-5; 9 bases match TRBD1. The TCR originated in a man in his fifties with acute or convalescent COVID-19. Sequencing used peripheral blood. CDR3 sequence: CASSRDRDQPQHF. The CDR3 DNA sequence: TGTGCCAGCAGCCGGGACAGGGATCAGCCCCAGCATTTT.